Described below is a single TCR beta chain sequence and its context. The antigen remains unidentified. The data were obtained in a study of T cells after yellow fever vaccination. General observations from the study: Few clonotypes appeared in both CD4 and CD8 compartments.

Each CDR3 protein gets one entry after TCRdb re-called the 5' RACE reads with MiXCR. The data hold 150,000 to 200,000 distinct CDR3 sequences, with approximately 10% observed a single time. V lost 2 bases, J lost 7 bases, and 1 base stayed unmatched. CDR3 size: 14 residues. CDR1 is SGHRS and CDR2 is YFSETQ in the germline V gene. This sequence was found in a man between 18 and 35 years old who received the YFV17D yellow fever vaccine. The chain has TRBV5-1 and TRBJ1-6; 9 bases align to TRBD1. The sample consisted of CD8+ T cells sorted from PBMCs, taken 45 days after the yellow fever booster vaccination. This CDR3 is CASSFGQGNSPLHF. CDR3 DNA sequence: TGCGCCAGCAGCTTCGGACAGGGGAATTCACCCCTCCACTTT.